This T cell receptor (beta chain) was identified in a study of shared clonotypes between healthy human individuals. Whole-study findings and limits: Sequencing of the sorted subsets was shown by rarefaction to be incomplete despite large depth.

Trimming removed 4 bases at V and 4 bases at J, with 12 bases between. Germline V CDR1 and CDR2: SGHNT, YYREEE (reference sequence). The CDR3 loop spans 14 amino acids. Replicate PCRs for sorted subsets used around 200 ng DNA; this equaled tens of thousands of T cell genomes. Data came from immunoSEQ multiplex PCR; TCRdb stores just in-frame clones and leaves some out. The data show about 2.4 million clones, more than 80% seen once. A word on this clone: Its antigen is undetermined.

The source of this sequence is a man between 18 and 29 years old in good health. The chain uses TRBV5-4 and TRBJ1-3; the D gene is possibly TRBD1 (6 bases). Material: naive CD4+ T cells sorted from blood. Specified subset: CD45RA+ positively selected. CDR3 bases: TGTGCCAGCAGCGAACAGGGCCCCGGAAACACCATATATTTT. Translation: CASSEQGPGNTIYF.